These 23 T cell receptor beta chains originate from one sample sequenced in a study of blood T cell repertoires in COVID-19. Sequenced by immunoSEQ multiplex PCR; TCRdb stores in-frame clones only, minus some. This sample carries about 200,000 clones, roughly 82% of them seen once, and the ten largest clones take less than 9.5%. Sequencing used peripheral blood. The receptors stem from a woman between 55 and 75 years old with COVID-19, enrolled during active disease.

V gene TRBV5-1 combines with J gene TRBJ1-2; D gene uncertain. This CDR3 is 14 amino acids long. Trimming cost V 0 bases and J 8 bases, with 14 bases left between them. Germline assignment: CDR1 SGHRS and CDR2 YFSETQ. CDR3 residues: CASSLGEAPEGYTF. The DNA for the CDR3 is TGCGCCAGCAGCTTGGGGGAGGCGCCGGAAGGCTACACCTTC. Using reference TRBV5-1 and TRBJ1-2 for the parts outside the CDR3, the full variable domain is KAGVTQTPRYLIKTRGQQVTLSCSPISGHRSVSWYQQTPGQGLQFLFEYFSETQRNKGNFPGRFSGRQFSNSRSEMNVSTLELGDSALYLCASSLGEAPEGYTFGSGTRLTVV.

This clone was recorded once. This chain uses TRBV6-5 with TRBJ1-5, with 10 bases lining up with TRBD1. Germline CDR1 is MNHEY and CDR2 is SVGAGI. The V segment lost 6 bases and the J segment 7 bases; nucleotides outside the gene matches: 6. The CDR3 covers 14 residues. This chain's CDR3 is CASSPGQGGQPQHF. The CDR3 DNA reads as TGTGCCAGCAGCCCCGGACAGGGGGGGCAGCCCCAGCATTTT.

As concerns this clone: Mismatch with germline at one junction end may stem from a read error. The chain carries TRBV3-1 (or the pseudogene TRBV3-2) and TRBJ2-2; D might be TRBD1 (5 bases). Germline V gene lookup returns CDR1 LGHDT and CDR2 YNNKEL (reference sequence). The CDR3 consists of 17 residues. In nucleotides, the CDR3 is TGTGCCAGCAGTCAAGGGTTTCGGCAGGGGAACACCGGGGAGCTGTTTTTT. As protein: CASSQGFRQGNTGELFF.

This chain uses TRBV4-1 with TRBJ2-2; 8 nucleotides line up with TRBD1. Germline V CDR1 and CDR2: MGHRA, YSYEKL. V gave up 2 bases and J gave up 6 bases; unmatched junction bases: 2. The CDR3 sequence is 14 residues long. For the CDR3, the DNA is TGCGCCAGCAGCCAACCGGACAGGGCCGGGGAGCTGTTTTTT. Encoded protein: CASSQPDRAGELFF.

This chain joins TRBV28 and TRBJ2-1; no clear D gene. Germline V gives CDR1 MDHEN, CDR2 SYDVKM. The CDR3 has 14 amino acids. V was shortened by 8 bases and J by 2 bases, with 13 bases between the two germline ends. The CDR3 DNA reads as TGTGCCAGCTTAAGAGGTGTTGCCTACAATGAGCAGTTCTTC. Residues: CASLRGVAYNEQFF.

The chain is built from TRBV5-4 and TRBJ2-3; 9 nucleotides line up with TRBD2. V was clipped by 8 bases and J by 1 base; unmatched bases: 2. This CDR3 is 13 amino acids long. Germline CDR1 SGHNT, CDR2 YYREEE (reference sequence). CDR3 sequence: CASIAGGTDTQYF. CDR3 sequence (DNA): TGTGCCAGTATAGCGGGAGGCACAGATACGCAGTATTTT.

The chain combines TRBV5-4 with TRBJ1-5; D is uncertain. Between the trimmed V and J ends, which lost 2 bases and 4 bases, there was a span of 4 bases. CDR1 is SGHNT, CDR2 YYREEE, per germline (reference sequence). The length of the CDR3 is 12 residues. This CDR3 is CASSLLNQPQHF. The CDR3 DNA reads TGTGCCAGCAGCTTACTTAATCAGCCCCAGCATTTT. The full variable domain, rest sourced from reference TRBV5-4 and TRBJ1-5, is ETGVTQSPTHLIKTRGQQVTLRCSSQSGHNTVSWYQQALGQGPQFIFQYYREEENGRGNFPPRFSGLQFPNYSSELNVNALELDDSALYLCASSLLNQPQHFGDGTRLSIL.

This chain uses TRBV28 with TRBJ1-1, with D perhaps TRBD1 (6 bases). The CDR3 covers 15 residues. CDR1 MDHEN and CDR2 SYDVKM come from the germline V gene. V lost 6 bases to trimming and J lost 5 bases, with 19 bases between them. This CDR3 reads CASRVGVGGGTEAFF. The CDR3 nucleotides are TGTGCCAGCAGGGTTGGTGTAGGGGGAGGGACTGAAGCTTTCTTT.

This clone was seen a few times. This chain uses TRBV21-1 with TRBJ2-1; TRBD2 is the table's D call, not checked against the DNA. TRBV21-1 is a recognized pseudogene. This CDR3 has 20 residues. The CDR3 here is CASSPHIGLFGSSKGDEQFF. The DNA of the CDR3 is TGTGCCAGCAGCCCCCATATTGGACTTTTCGGGAGCTCTAAAGGCGATGAGCAGTTCTTC.

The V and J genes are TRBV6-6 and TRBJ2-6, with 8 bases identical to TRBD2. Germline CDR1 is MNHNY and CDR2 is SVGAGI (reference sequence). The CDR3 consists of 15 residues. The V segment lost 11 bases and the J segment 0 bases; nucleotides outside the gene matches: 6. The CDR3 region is CAGRGGLSGANVLTF. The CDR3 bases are TGTGCCGGCCGGGGGGGCCTCTCTGGGGCCAACGTCCTGACTTTC.

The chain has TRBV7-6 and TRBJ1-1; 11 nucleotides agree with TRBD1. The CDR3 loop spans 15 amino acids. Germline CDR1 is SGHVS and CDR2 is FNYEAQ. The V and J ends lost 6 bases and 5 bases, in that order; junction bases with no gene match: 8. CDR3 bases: TGTGCCAGCAGACCGGACAGGGGGCGATCTACTGAAGCTTTCTTT. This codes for CASRPDRGRSTEAFF.

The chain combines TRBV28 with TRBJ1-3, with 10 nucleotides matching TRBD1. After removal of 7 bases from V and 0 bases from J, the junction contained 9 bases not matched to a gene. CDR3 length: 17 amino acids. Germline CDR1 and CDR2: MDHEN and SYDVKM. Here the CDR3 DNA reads TGTGCCAGCACAGGTTGGGACAGGGGTTTCTCTGGAAACACCATATATTTT. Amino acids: CASTGWDRGFSGNTIYF.

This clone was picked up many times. CDR3: CASKDPRGTGELFF. In DNA, the CDR3 is TGTGCCAGCAAAGACCCTAGGGGAACCGGGGAGCTGTTTTTT. The J gene is TRBJ2-2, the V gene TRBV5-4, with a possible D match to TRBD1 (5 bases). Deletions cut 6 bases from V and 5 bases from J, with 14 bases between. This CDR3 has 14 residues. From germline, CDR1 is SGHNT and CDR2 YYREEE (reference sequence).

CDR3 region: CASSWGGPTEAFF. DNA for the CDR3: TGTGCCAGTAGTTGGGGGGGGCCCACTGAAGCTTTCTTT. The gene calls are TRBV19 and TRBJ1-1, with D perhaps TRBD1 (6 bases). The CDR3 is 13 amino acids. Germline values: CDR1 LNHDA, CDR2 SQIVND (reference sequence). V dropped 5 bases and J dropped 4 bases, with 11 bases sitting between them.

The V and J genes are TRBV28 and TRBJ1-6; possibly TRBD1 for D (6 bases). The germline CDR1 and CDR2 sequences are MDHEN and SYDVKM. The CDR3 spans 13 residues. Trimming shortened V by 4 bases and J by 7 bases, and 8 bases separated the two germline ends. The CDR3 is CASSYDRNSPLHF. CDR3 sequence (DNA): TGTGCCAGCAGTTATGACAGGAATTCACCCCTCCACTTT.

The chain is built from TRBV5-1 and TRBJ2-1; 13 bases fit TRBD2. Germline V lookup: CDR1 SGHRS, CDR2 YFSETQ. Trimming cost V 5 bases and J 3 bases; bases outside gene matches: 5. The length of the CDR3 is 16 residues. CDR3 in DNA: TGCGCCAGCAGAAGCCGGACTAGCGGGGGCTACAATGAGCAGTTCTTC. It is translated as CASRSRTSGGYNEQFF.

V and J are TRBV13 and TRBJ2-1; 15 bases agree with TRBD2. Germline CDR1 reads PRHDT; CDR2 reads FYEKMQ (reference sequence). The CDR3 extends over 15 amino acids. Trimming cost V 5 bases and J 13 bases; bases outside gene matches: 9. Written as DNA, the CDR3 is TGTGCCAGCAGCCCCCGGACTAGCGGGAGGGCCTCACAGTTCTTC. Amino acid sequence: CASSPRTSGRASQFF.

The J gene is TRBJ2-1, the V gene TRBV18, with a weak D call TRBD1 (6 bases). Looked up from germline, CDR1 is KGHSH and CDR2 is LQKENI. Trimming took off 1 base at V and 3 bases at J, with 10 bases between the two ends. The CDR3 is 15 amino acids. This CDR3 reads CASSPQQGHYNEQFF. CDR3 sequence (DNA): TGTGCCAGCTCACCACAACAGGGACACTACAATGAGCAGTTCTTC. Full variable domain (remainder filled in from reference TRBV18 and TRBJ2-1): NAGVMQNPRHLVRRRGQEARLRCSPMKGHSHVYWYRQLPEEGLKFMVYLQKENIIDESGMPKERFSAEFPKEGPSILRIQQVVRGDSAAYFCASSPQQGHYNEQFFGPGTRLTVL.

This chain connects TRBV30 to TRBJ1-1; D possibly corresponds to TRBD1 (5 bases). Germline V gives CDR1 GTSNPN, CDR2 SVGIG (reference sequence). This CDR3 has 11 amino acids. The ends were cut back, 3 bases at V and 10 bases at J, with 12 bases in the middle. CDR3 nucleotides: TGTGCCTGGAGAGAGCCGGGGGGAGCTTTCTTT. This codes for CAWREPGGAFF.

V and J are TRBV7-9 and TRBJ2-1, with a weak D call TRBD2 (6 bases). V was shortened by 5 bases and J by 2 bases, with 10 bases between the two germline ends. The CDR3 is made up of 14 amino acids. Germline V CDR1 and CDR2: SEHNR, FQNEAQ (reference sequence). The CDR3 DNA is TGTGCCAGCAGCGCGGGACGGACCTACAATGAGCAGTTCTTC. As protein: CASSAGRTYNEQFF.

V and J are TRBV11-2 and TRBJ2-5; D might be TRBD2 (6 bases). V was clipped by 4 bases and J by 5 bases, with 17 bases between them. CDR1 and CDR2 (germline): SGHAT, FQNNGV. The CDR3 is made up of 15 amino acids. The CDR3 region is CASSSSGGAWETQYF. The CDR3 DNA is TGTGCCAGCAGCTCCAGCGGAGGGGCATGGGAGACCCAGTACTTC.

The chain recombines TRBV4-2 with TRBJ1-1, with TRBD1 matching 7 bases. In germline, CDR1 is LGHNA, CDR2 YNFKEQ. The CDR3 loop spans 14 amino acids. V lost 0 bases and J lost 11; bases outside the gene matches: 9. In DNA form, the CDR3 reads TGTGCCAGCAGCCAAGATCGTCAGGGCAGGGGGGCTTTCTTT. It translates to CASSQDRQGRGAFF.

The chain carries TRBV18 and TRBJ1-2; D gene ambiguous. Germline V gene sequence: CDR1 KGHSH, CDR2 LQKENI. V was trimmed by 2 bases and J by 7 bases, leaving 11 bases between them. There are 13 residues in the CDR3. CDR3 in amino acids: CASSPKEGSGYTF. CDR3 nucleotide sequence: TGTGCCAGCTCACCAAAGGAGGGCAGTGGCTACACCTTC.